This TCR beta chain comes out of a study of blood T cell repertoires in COVID-19. Study-wide background: Samples of COVID-19 (acute and convalescent) were obtained from the United States, Italy and Spain. In each case, the material was cDNA or gDNA derived from T cells, B-cell-depleted T cells, or PBMCs.

Clones were read by immunoSEQ multiplex PCR, and TCRdb kept only the in-frame ones, dropping some. This sample has roughly 80,000 clones, with 65% to 85% found just once. Germline values: CDR1 LGHDT, CDR2 YNNKEL (reference sequence). V gave up 2 bases and J gave up 5 bases, with 12 bases separating them. The CDR3 runs to 14 residues. This TCR was sampled from a woman aged 60-70 years with acute or convalescent COVID-19. The V call is TRBV3-1 (or the pseudogene TRBV3-2), the J call TRBJ1-2; D call uncertain. Sample: peripheral blood. The chain's CDR3 is CASSQLSGQYGYTF. The CDR3 DNA is TGTGCCAGCAGCCAATTGAGCGGGCAGTATGGCTACACCTTC.